The 11 T cell receptor beta chains presented below share a single source sample, sequenced in a study of blood T cell repertoires in COVID-19. The assay was immunoSEQ multiplex PCR, and TCRdb's table has in-frame clones only and misses some. This sample has under 40,000 clones; roughly 89% occur once, and the top ten carry roughly 6.1%. Source material: peripheral blood. Source of these receptors: a human donor in a cohort sampled during active COVID-19.

The CDR3 region has the DNA TGCACCAGCAGCCAAACCCCATTAACGCTGACAGGGCGATTAAGTCAGCCCCAGCATTTT. It encodes CTSSQTPLTLTGRLSQPQHF. The chain combines TRBV1 with TRBJ1-5; the table's D call of TRBD1 was not tested on the DNA. TRBV1 is classified as a pseudogene. The CDR3 extends over 20 amino acids.

The V gene is TRBV4-3, the J gene TRBJ2-4, with D maybe TRBD2 (5 bases). Germline-derived CDR1 and CDR2 are LGHNA and YSLEER. The CDR3 has 14 amino acids. Deletions cut 1 base from V and 1 base from J, with 5 bases between. The CDR3 nucleotides read TGCGCCAGCAGCCAAGGCGGGGCCAAAAACATTCAGTACTTC. It encodes CASSQGGAKNIQYF.

The chain uses TRBV7-9 and TRBJ1-4; 8 nucleotides match TRBD1. The V segment lost 4 bases and the J segment 5 bases; nucleotides outside the gene matches: 3. In germline, CDR1 is SEHNR, CDR2 FQNEAQ (reference sequence). This CDR3 has 14 residues. DNA for the CDR3: TGTGCCAGCAGCTATGGGACAGGAAATGAAAAACTGTTTTTT. Translating gives CASSYGTGNEKLFF. Drawing the rest from reference TRBV7-9 and TRBJ1-4, the complete variable domain is DTGVSQNPRHKITKRGQNVTFRCDPISEHNRLYWYRQTLGQGPEFLTYFQNEAQLEKSRLLSDRFSAERPKGSFSTLEIQRTEQGDSAMYLCASSYGTGNEKLFFGSGTQLSVL.

The rearrangement joins TRBV9 to TRBJ2-7, with 8 bases matching TRBD1. The CDR3 sequence is 14 residues long. Per germline, CDR1 SGDLS and CDR2 YYNGEE. Germline trimming cut 0 bases from V and 6 bases from J; bases unmatched to any gene: 5. The CDR3 coding sequence is TGTGCCAGCAGCGTAGAACAGGGGGAGACCGAGCAGTACTTC. Its translation is CASSVEQGETEQYF.

The chain links TRBV7-9 to TRBJ2-3, with 7 bases fitting TRBD2. J lost 0 bases, V lost 8 bases, and 5 bases had no gene match. This CDR3 spans 14 amino acids. The germline CDR1 and CDR2 sequences are SEHNR and FQNEAQ (reference sequence). The CDR3 DNA reads as TGTGCCAGCGTAAGCGGGGCCAGCACAGATACGCAGTATTTT. Amino acids: CASVSGASTDTQYF.

This clone was detected only once. The chain employs TRBV7-8 and TRBJ1-1; TRBD1 matches at 10 bases. The ends lost 5 bases at V and 5 bases at J; junction bases unmatched: 8. Germline V gene lookup returns CDR1 SGHVS and CDR2 FQNEAQ. The CDR3 is made up of 15 amino acids. CDR3 in amino acids: CASSPPGQGWTEAFF. The CDR3 bases are TGTGCCAGCAGCCCCCCGGGACAGGGGTGGACTGAAGCTTTCTTT.

The chain combines TRBV3-1 (or the pseudogene TRBV3-2) with TRBJ2-1; D is unresolved. CDR1 and CDR2 from the germline V gene are LGHDT and YNNKEL (reference sequence). V gave up 2 bases and J gave up 8 bases, with 13 bases separating them. The length of the CDR3 is 14 residues. The CDR3 loop reads CASSQRPGRDEQFF. The CDR3 DNA is TGTGCCAGCAGCCAAAGGCCGGGTCGAGATGAGCAGTTCTTC.

The J gene is TRBJ2-7, the V gene TRBV11-2; possibly TRBD1 for D (5 bases). Trimming cost V 1 base and J 6 bases, with 7 bases left between them. Looked up from germline, CDR1 is SGHAT and CDR2 is FQNNGV. CDR3 length: 12 residues. Written as DNA, the CDR3 is TGTGCCAGCAGCTTAGCAGGGCGCGAGCAGTACTTC. Translation gives CASSLAGREQYF.

The chain uses TRBV7-9 and TRBJ2-5, with 8 nucleotides matching TRBD1. The CDR3 has 16 residues. V trimming: 3 bases; J trimming: 4 bases; junction bases outside the gene matches: 10. The germline gives CDR1 SEHNR, CDR2 FQNEAQ (reference sequence). The CDR3 region has the DNA TGTGCCAGCAGCTTCTCCCCTGGCAGGGGGCGAGAGACCCAGTACTTC. The encoded protein is CASSFSPGRGRETQYF.

J is TRBJ2-7 and V is TRBV2; D possibly corresponds to TRBD1 (6 bases). Germline V gives CDR1 SNHLY, CDR2 FYNNEI. V lost 6 bases to trimming and J lost 3 bases, with 9 bases between them. This CDR3 has 12 amino acids. Written as DNA, the CDR3 is TGTGCCAGCAGGGACAGTTTCTACGAGCAGTACTTC. This translates into CASRDSFYEQYF.

The rearrangement links TRBV27 to TRBJ2-7; the D gene is possibly TRBD1 (6 bases). Trimming cost V 2 bases and J 0 bases, with 14 bases left between them. The CDR3 totals 16 residues. Germline V lookup: CDR1 MNHEY, CDR2 SMNVEV (reference sequence). For the CDR3, the DNA is TGTGCCAGCAGTTTAATCCGGCAGGGGAGCTCCTACGAGCAGTACTTC. Its protein is CASSLIRQGSSYEQYF.